These 27 T cell receptor beta chains share one sample of origin, sequenced in a study of early T cells in non-severe SARS-CoV-2 infection. TCRdb re-called the 5' RACE reads with MiXCR, one entry per CDR3 protein. Of tens of thousands of distinct CDR3 sequences listed, 16% are singletons. Sequences were derived from whole blood, sampled at baseline. These receptors all come from an adult who was a healthcare worker with PCR-confirmed SARS-CoV-2 infection or an uninfected control (not recorded which).

This clonotype occurred many times. The J gene is TRBJ2-1, the V gene TRBV14; the D gene is possibly TRBD2 (5 bases). The CDR3 is 18 amino acids. Trimming took 0 bases from V and 0 from J, leaving 15 bases between them. In germline, CDR1 is SGHDN, CDR2 FVKESK. The CDR3, as DNA: TGTGCCAGCAGCCAAGAGGGAAGCGGTGGAACCTCCTACAATGAGCAGTTCTTC. Amino acid sequence: CASSQEGSGGTSYNEQFF.

This clonotype came up a few times. The rearrangement uses TRBV4-3 and TRBJ2-3, with D uncertain. V was cut by 6 bases and J by 1 base, with 8 bases left in between. The CDR3 has 13 residues. Germline CDR1 is LGHNA and CDR2 is YSLEER. CDR3: CASRATGTDTQYF. CDR3 in DNA: TGCGCCAGCAGGGCTACCGGCACAGATACGCAGTATTTT.

The V and J genes are TRBV7-9 and TRBJ2-4, with D unclear. Germline CDR1 and CDR2: SEHNR and FQNEAQ (reference sequence). V was shortened by 5 bases and J by 8 bases, with 16 bases between the two germline ends. The CDR3 has 14 residues. The CDR3 reads CASSINPPQDIQYF. CDR3 nucleotides: TGTGCCAGCAGCATAAATCCGCCACAAGACATTCAGTACTTC.

This sequence joins TRBV7-2 and TRBJ2-6, with a weak D call TRBD2 (6 bases). CDR3 length: 16 residues. In germline, CDR1 is SGHTA, CDR2 FQGNSA. The V gene lost 4 bases and the J gene lost 2 bases, with 12 bases spanning the gap. CDR3 bases: TGTGCCAGCAGCTCCGGAGGGCCGGCTGGGGCCAACGTCCTGACTTTC. Translation: CASSSGGPAGANVLTF.

CDR3 bases: TGTGCCAGCAGTTTAACCGGGGCACAGGTGGTTTTCTTT. Amino acids: CASSLTGAQVVFF. V and J are TRBV28 and TRBJ1-1, with TRBD1 as a possible D gene (5 bases). V was shortened by 2 bases and J by 13 bases, with 17 bases between the two germline ends. Germline V gene sequence: CDR1 MDHEN, CDR2 SYDVKM. The CDR3 contains 13 residues.

This clonotype was observed a single time. The chain couples TRBV14 to TRBJ2-2; the D call may be TRBD1 or TRBD2 (5 bases each). The V gene lost 5 bases and the J gene lost 7 bases, with 8 bases spanning the gap. CDR3 length equals 12 residues. CDR1 is SGHDN and CDR2 is FVKESK in the germline V gene. The CDR3 spells CASSRDGGELFF. The CDR3, as DNA: TGTGCCAGCAGCAGGGACGGCGGGGAGCTGTTTTTT.

CDR3 sequence reads: CASSYTGMGQPQHF. The DNA for the CDR3 is TGTGCCAGCAGTTACACGGGGATGGGACAGCCCCAGCATTTT. The chain carries TRBV6-6 and TRBJ1-5, with D hard to call. The CDR3 has 14 residues. Germline CDR1 MNHNY, CDR2 SVGAGI (reference sequence). Deletions cut 2 bases from V and 7 bases from J, with 12 bases between.

This clonotype was counted many times. The rearrangement links TRBV7-9 to TRBJ2-1; TRBD1 is a possible D gene (5 bases). Trimming removed 4 bases from V and 7 bases from J, with 5 bases in between. The CDR3 covers 11 residues. Germline CDR1 is SEHNR and CDR2 is FQNEAQ (reference sequence). DNA of the CDR3: TGTGCCAGCAGCTCAGGGAATGAGCAGTTCTTC. This translates into CASSSGNEQFF.

This clonotype has only a few counts. The V gene is TRBV24-1, the J gene TRBJ2-1; D gene ambiguous. The CDR3 sequence is 13 residues long. Trimming cost V 9 bases and J 3 bases, with 11 bases left between them. Germline V gene data show CDR1 as KGHDR and CDR2 as SFDVKD. CDR3 nucleotides: TGTGCCACCTCGGACGTGGTCTACAATGAGCAGTTCTTC. Amino acids: CATSDVVYNEQFF.

V is TRBV6-6 and J is TRBJ2-1; D gene unclear. V lost 8 bases and J 10 bases, leaving 6 bases between the germline ends. From germline, CDR1 is MNHNY and CDR2 SVGAGI (reference sequence). The CDR3 is made up of 9 amino acids. CDR3 sequence reads: CASGKEQFF. CDR3 DNA sequence: TGTGCCAGCGGGAAGGAGCAGTTCTTC.

This sequence joins TRBV27 and TRBJ1-4; perhaps TRBD1 as D (6 bases). V was cut by 4 bases and J by 11 bases, with 17 bases left in between. The CDR3 contains 14 residues. From germline, CDR1 is MNHEY and CDR2 SMNVEV (reference sequence). The CDR3 here is CASSSGAGVDKLFF. The CDR3 DNA sequence: TGTGCCAGCAGTTCGGGGGCAGGGGTTGACAAACTGTTTTTT.

V gene TRBV12-3 or TRBV12-4 combines with J gene TRBJ2-7; 8 bases fit TRBD2. With V trimmed by 3 bases and J by 9 bases, 10 bases remained unmatched. The CDR3 is made up of 14 amino acids. The CDR3 DNA follows: TGTGCCAGCAGTTTGGGACTAGATAGCGACGCGCAGTACTTC. As protein: CASSLGLDSDAQYF.

The chain carries TRBV12-3 or TRBV12-4 and TRBJ2-3; D is unresolved. Trimming stripped 4 bases from V and 2 bases from J, with 16 bases between. This CDR3 is built from 16 residues. The CDR3 nucleotides read TGTGCCAGCAGTTCCCCATCGGACGCCGCCACAGATACGCAGTATTTT. Amino acids: CASSSPSDAATDTQYF.

This clonotype has a handful of counts. The chain combines TRBV30 with TRBJ2-5, with D uncertain. Trimming removed 1 base at V and 2 bases at J, with 8 bases between. Per germline, CDR1 GTSNPN and CDR2 SVGIG (reference sequence). The CDR3 has 13 residues. CDR3 bases: TGTGCCTGGAGTGCCGGACCTCAAGAGACCCAGTACTTC. Its translation: CAWSAGPQETQYF.

A few counts support this clonotype. The chain recombines TRBV6-5 with TRBJ2-1; the D gene is possibly TRBD2 (7 bases). In germline, CDR1 is MNHEY, CDR2 SVGAGI. This CDR3 has 17 residues. Trimming shortened V by 5 bases and J by 3 bases, and 20 bases separated the two germline ends. The CDR3 protein is CASSPVGGGPYYNEQFF. In DNA form, the CDR3 reads TGTGCCAGCAGTCCCGTAGGGGGAGGGCCATACTACAATGAGCAGTTCTTC.

This chain uses TRBV28 with TRBJ2-1; 7 nucleotides agree with TRBD1. The J segment lost 5 bases and the V segment lost 6 bases, leaving 13 bases of the junction unmatched. Germline CDR1 reads MDHEN; CDR2 reads SYDVKM. The CDR3 extends over 16 amino acids. In DNA form, the CDR3 reads TGTGCCAGCAGCCCCCACTCCGGGACAGCCCACAATGAGCAGTTCTTC. It codes for CASSPHSGTAHNEQFF.

In DNA, the CDR3 is TGTGCCAGCAGTTTGGGGACCCTCGCCTACGAGCAGTACTTC. This codes for CASSLGTLAYEQYF. The rearrangement links TRBV12-3 or TRBV12-4 to TRBJ2-7; D might be TRBD1 or TRBD2, each matching 5 bases. This CDR3 contains 14 residues. The V gene lost 3 bases and the J gene lost 2 bases, with 11 bases spanning the gap.

This chain links TRBV20-1 with TRBJ2-2; D uncertain. From germline, CDR1 is DFQATT and CDR2 SNEGSKA (reference sequence). This CDR3 has 11 residues. Trimming stripped 7 bases from V and 4 bases from J, with 7 bases between. CDR3 nucleotides: TGCAGTGTGTCAGGCACCGGGGAGCTGTTTTTT. This gives the protein CSVSGTGELFF.

This chain links TRBV7-9 with TRBJ1-4, with D unclear. The germline CDR1 and CDR2 sequences are SEHNR and FQNEAQ (reference sequence). The CDR3 contains 15 residues. Trimming took off 1 base at V and 5 bases at J, with 11 bases between the two ends. Here the CDR3 DNA reads TGTGCCAGCAGCTTAGTTTCGTCCGGAAATGAAAAACTGTTTTTT. It specifies CASSLVSSGNEKLFF.

This clonotype turned up a few times. J is TRBJ1-2 and V is TRBV24-1; tentatively, D is TRBD1 (6 bases). This CDR3 comprises 12 residues. Trimming left V 0 bases short and J 10 bases short, with 8 bases between. Germline V lookup: CDR1 KGHDR, CDR2 SFDVKD. The CDR3 loop is CATSDLGGLYTF. The CDR3 DNA reads as TGTGCCACCAGTGATTTGGGGGGCCTCTACACCTTC.

This clonotype turned up a few times. The chain links TRBV5-4 to TRBJ2-3; D is uncertain. V lost 5 bases and J 2 bases, leaving 15 bases between the germline ends. The CDR3 totals 15 residues. Looked up from germline, CDR1 is SGHNT and CDR2 is YYREEE (reference sequence). The CDR3 is CASSLIGGHTDTQYF. DNA of the CDR3: TGTGCCAGCAGTTTGATCGGTGGGCACACAGATACGCAGTATTTT.

This clonotype showed up just a few times. V gene TRBV20-1 combines with J gene TRBJ2-1, with D perhaps given as TRBD1 or TRBD2 (5 bases each). V was trimmed by 6 bases and J by 6 bases, leaving 24 bases between them. The V gene's germline CDR1 is DFQATT and CDR2 SNEGSKA (reference sequence). CDR3 size: 16 residues. Here the CDR3 DNA reads TGCAGTGCCCCTTCGGGACCCGAAAAAGGAGGCAATGAGCAGTTCTTC. It encodes CSAPSGPEKGGNEQFF.

The chain is built from TRBV28 and TRBJ2-7; D possibly matches TRBD1 or TRBD2 (5 bases each). Germline assignment: CDR1 MDHEN and CDR2 SYDVKM. This CDR3 is 15 amino acids long. V dropped 2 bases and J dropped 3 bases, with 14 bases sitting between them. In DNA, the CDR3 is TGTGCCAGCAGTTTAGGGGGACCTAACCTCTACGAGCAGTACTTC. Its protein product is CASSLGGPNLYEQYF.

The J gene is TRBJ2-1, the V gene TRBV3-1; D uncertain. The CDR3 length is 14 residues. V shed 1 base and J shed 5 bases, with 9 bases lying between them. The germline V gene has CDR1 LGHDT and CDR2 YNNKEL (reference sequence). Written as DNA, the CDR3 is TGTGCCAGCAGCCAAGGAGTAGAAAACAATGAGCAGTTCTTC. The encoded protein is CASSQGVENNEQFF.

In this sample, this clonotype turned up a few times. The chain joins TRBV3-1 to TRBJ1-3; no definite D call. The CDR3 is made up of 15 amino acids. Trimming took off 0 bases at V and 0 bases at J, with 6 bases between the two ends. CDR1 LGHDT and CDR2 YNNKEL come from the germline V gene (reference sequence). DNA of the CDR3: TGTGCCAGCAGCCAAGATGTGGTCTCTGGAAACACCATATATTTT. Residues: CASSQDVVSGNTIYF. Drawing the rest from reference TRBV3-1 and TRBJ1-3, the complete variable domain is DTAVSQTPKYLVTQMGNDKSIKCEQNLGHDTMYWYKQDSKKFLKIMFSYNNKELIINETVPNRFSPKSPDKAHLNLHINSLELGDSAVYFCASSQDVVSGNTIYFGEGSWLTVV.

This clonotype was found a few times. The chain carries TRBV6-4 and TRBJ2-3; TRBD2 matches at 13 bases. CDR1 is MRHNA, CDR2 SNTAGT, per germline. V lost 6 bases and J lost 4; bases outside the gene matches: 7. CDR3 length: 16 amino acids. The CDR3 DNA follows: TGTGCCAGCAGCCCCTCCGGACTAGCGGGGGCAGATACGCAGTATTTT. Its protein product is CASSPSGLAGADTQYF.

The rearrangement links TRBV20-1 to TRBJ2-4; a possible D gene is TRBD1 (6 bases). The germline V and J ends were trimmed by 6 bases and 9 bases, with 24 bases remaining between them. The CDR3 is made up of 15 amino acids. The germline CDR1 and CDR2 sequences are DFQATT and SNEGSKA (reference sequence). The CDR3 reads CSATMQAFLRGIQYF. CDR3 nucleotide sequence: TGCAGTGCCACAATGCAGGCATTCCTCAGGGGCATTCAGTACTTC.